This TCR beta chain originates from a study of blood T cell repertoires in COVID-19. Study-level background: Donors in the United States, Italy and Spain gave samples during acute or convalescent COVID-19.

Produced via immunoSEQ multiplex PCR; TCRdb's table is partial and in-frame only. The sample carries 45,000 to 60,000 clones, around 86% recorded once. CDR3 length equals 15 residues. Trimming cost V 1 base and J 2 bases; bases outside gene matches: 2. The germline CDR1 and CDR2 sequences are SEHNR and FQNEAQ (reference sequence). Sample: peripheral blood. The rearrangement links TRBV7-9 to TRBJ1-5, with 7 nucleotides matching TRBD1. This TCR came from a human donor with active COVID-19. The donor label of this sample is uncertain. CDR3 nucleotide sequence: TGTGCCAGCAGCTTAGGCGGACAGGGCAATCAGCCCCAGCATTTT. This translates into CASSLGGQGNQPQHF. The entire variable domain, with the rest obtained from reference TRBV7-9 and TRBJ1-5, is as follows: DTGVSQNPRHKITKRGQNVTFRCDPISEHNRLYWYRQTLGQGPEFLTYFQNEAQLEKSRLLSDRFSAERPKGSFSTLEIQRTEQGDSAMYLCASSLGGQGNQPQHFGDGTRLSIL.